Following are 23 T cell receptor beta chains from one sample sequenced in a study of cytomegalovirus exposure and HLA in healthy donors. Primers included in the PCR were 60 Vbeta and 13 Jbeta primers. Repertoires were generated with immunoSEQ multiplex PCR, while TCRdb's copy carries only in-frame clones and drops some. The sample has 160,000 or so clones; roughly 83% are singletons. What was sequenced was PBMCs. These receptors all come from a man between 25 and 39 years old in good health and CMV-seronegative.

This sequence joins TRBV14 and TRBJ2-5, with 7 nucleotides matching TRBD2. Losses at the gene ends were 5 bases for V and 5 bases for J; bases not matched to a gene: 5. Germline V gene sequence: CDR1 SGHDN, CDR2 FVKESK. The CDR3 consists of 13 residues. The CDR3 DNA sequence: TGTGCCAGCAGCTATGGACTAGGGGAGACCCAGTACTTC. It is translated as CASSYGLGETQYF.

In regard to this clone: This same CDR3 is encoded by further DNA sequences in the sample. The chain employs TRBV14 and TRBJ2-1; unclear D gene. The CDR3 loop spans 12 amino acids. Trimming removed 4 bases at V and 4 bases at J, with 5 bases between. Germline CDR1 reads SGHDN; CDR2 reads FVKESK. CDR3 in amino acids: CASSLKYNEQFF. Here the CDR3 DNA reads TGTGCCAGCAGCCTTAAATACAATGAGCAGTTCTTC.

The chain recombines TRBV9 with TRBJ2-7; 9 bases line up with TRBD1. The V segment lost 2 bases and the J segment 5 bases; nucleotides outside the gene matches: 11. This CDR3 has 16 amino acids. CDR1 is SGDLS and CDR2 is YYNGEE in the germline V gene. The DNA of the CDR3 is TGTGCCAGCAGCGTCCCCCCGGGACAGGGACCCCACGAGCAGTACTTC. Amino acid sequence: CASSVPPGQGPHEQYF.

The chain is built from TRBV19 and TRBJ2-7, with TRBD2 matching over 8 bases. Germline CDR1 is LNHDA and CDR2 is SQIVND (reference sequence). This CDR3 has 16 residues. J was trimmed by 0 bases and V by 3 bases; bases with no gene match: 7. This chain's CDR3 is CASSIGPGTSSYEQYF. CDR3 in DNA: TGTGCCAGTAGTATTGGCCCCGGGACTAGCTCCTACGAGCAGTACTTC.

A note on this clone: The sample has other DNA sequences that encode this CDR3 too. The chain carries TRBV29-1 and TRBJ2-1; D may be TRBD2 (6 bases). CDR3 length equals 14 residues. Deletions cut 6 bases from V and 0 bases from J, with 12 bases between. Germline CDR1 and CDR2: SQVTM and ANQGSEA. CDR3 in DNA: TGCAGCGTCCCCGGGGGAAGCTCCTACAATGAGCAGTTCTTC. This gives the protein CSVPGGSSYNEQFF.

The chain combines TRBV5-1 with TRBJ2-1, with 8 bases identical to TRBD1. V was pared by 1 base and J by 7 bases, with 4 bases of the junction left unmatched. From germline, CDR1 is SGHRS and CDR2 YFSETQ. The length of the CDR3 is 14 residues. CDR3 bases: TGCGCCAGCAGCTTGTCACAGGGGGTGAATGAGCAGTTCTTC. This encodes CASSLSQGVNEQFF.

This clone appeared a few times. V usage is TRBV5-1 and J usage is TRBJ2-7; 8 nucleotides match TRBD1. The trim removed 1 base at V and 2 bases at J, leaving 2 bases unmatched. The germline gives CDR1 SGHRS, CDR2 YFSETQ. CDR3 length: 14 residues. Here the CDR3 reads CASSLTGGTYEQYF. CDR3 nucleotides: TGCGCCAGCAGCTTGACAGGGGGGACCTACGAGCAGTACTTC.

V usage is TRBV28 and J usage is TRBJ1-1; possibly TRBD1 for D (5 bases). The CDR3 extends over 14 amino acids. V gave up 2 bases and J gave up 7 bases, with 14 bases separating them. CDR1 MDHEN and CDR2 SYDVKM come from the germline V gene. This CDR3 reads CASSLTGGVVEAFF. Written as DNA, the CDR3 is TGTGCCAGCAGTTTAACGGGAGGGGTGGTTGAAGCTTTCTTT.

V is TRBV30 and J is TRBJ1-1, with D possibly matching TRBD1 (6 bases). This CDR3 comprises 16 residues. V was cut by 0 bases and J by 5 bases, with 19 bases left in between. Per the germline V gene, CDR1 is GTSNPN and CDR2 is SVGIG (reference sequence). The CDR3 bases are TGTGCCTGGAGTGTAGGTAGGGGGATTCTATGGACTGAAGCTTTCTTT. It codes for CAWSVGRGILWTEAFF.

V usage is TRBV14 and J usage is TRBJ2-5; D unresolved. With 5 bases removed from V and 5 bases from J, the gap between germline ends came to 18 bases. The CDR3 spans 15 residues. The V gene's germline CDR1 is SGHDN and CDR2 FVKESK. For the CDR3, the DNA is TGTGCCAGCAGCTCAACCCGGCTTTACGGGGAGACCCAGTACTTC. The encoded protein is CASSSTRLYGETQYF.

The chain couples TRBV28 to TRBJ2-7; perhaps TRBD2 as D (7 bases). The V gene's germline CDR1 is MDHEN and CDR2 SYDVKM. The CDR3 is made up of 16 amino acids. V was cut by 0 bases and J by 5 bases, with 17 bases left in between. CDR3 residues: CASSLWGQGRGNEQYF. For the CDR3, the DNA is TGTGCCAGCAGTTTATGGGGCCAAGGGAGGGGGAACGAGCAGTACTTC.

The rearrangement links TRBV7-2 to TRBJ1-1; 9 nucleotides line up with TRBD1. Germline V gene data show CDR1 as SGHTA and CDR2 as FQGNSA. This CDR3 spans 19 amino acids. The V and J ends lost 2 bases and 4 bases, in that order; junction bases with no gene match: 17. The CDR3 DNA reads as TGTGCCAGCAGCTTATCGAACCTCGTTCACAGGGGGCTGGGCACTGAAGCTTTCTTT. It codes for CASSLSNLVHRGLGTEAFF.

The chain recombines TRBV5-1 with TRBJ2-5; the D is unclear. Germline values: CDR1 SGHRS, CDR2 YFSETQ. Trimming left V 0 bases short and J 1 base short, with 7 bases between. The CDR3 has 14 residues. The CDR3 DNA follows: TGCGCCAGCAGCTTGGCACAATCCCAAGAGACCCAGTACTTC. As protein: CASSLAQSQETQYF.

The chain couples TRBV5-6 to TRBJ2-2, with TRBD2 identical over 12 bases. Per germline, CDR1 SGHDT and CDR2 YYEEEE. The CDR3 runs 16 residues. The V and J ends lost 4 bases and 5 bases, in that order; junction bases with no gene match: 6. CDR3 region: CASSPGLAGTTGELFF. The DNA for the CDR3 is TGTGCCAGCAGCCCCGGACTAGCGGGAACAACCGGGGAGCTGTTTTTT.

The chain carries TRBV15 and TRBJ2-2; TRBD1 might be the D (6 bases). Trimming cost V 4 bases and J 4 bases, with 10 bases left between them. The CDR3 has 14 amino acids. Per the germline V gene, CDR1 is LNHNV and CDR2 is YYDKDF (reference sequence). The CDR3 region is CATSTGDSTGELFF. CDR3 DNA: TGTGCCACCAGCACAGGGGATAGCACCGGGGAGCTGTTTTTT.

The chain links TRBV19 to TRBJ1-1; D is unresolved. The germline V gene has CDR1 LNHDA and CDR2 SQIVND (reference sequence). V was pared by 3 bases and J by 0 bases, with 14 bases between. The CDR3 is made up of 16 amino acids. The CDR3 sequence is CASSMPHGGLNTEAFF. The DNA for the CDR3 is TGTGCCAGTAGTATGCCCCATGGAGGTCTGAACACTGAAGCTTTCTTT.

J is TRBJ2-7 and V is TRBV19, with D maybe TRBD2 (6 bases). Germline CDR1 and CDR2: LNHDA and SQIVND (reference sequence). The V end lost 3 bases, the J end lost 2 bases, and 14 bases lay between the germline ends. The CDR3 length is 15 residues. CDR3 in DNA: TGTGCCAGTAGTATTAGGCCCGCGGGGCCCTACGAGCAGTACTTC. Encoded protein: CASSIRPAGPYEQYF.

Here the CDR3 reads CSVWAGSNQPQHF. In DNA form, the CDR3 reads TGCAGCGTTTGGGCGGGGAGCAATCAGCCCCAGCATTTT. This rearrangement joins TRBV29-1 to TRBJ1-5; D is unresolved. CDR1 and CDR2 from the germline V gene are SQVTM and ANQGSEA. This CDR3 has 13 amino acids. V gave up 5 bases and J gave up 1 base, with 9 bases separating them.

Only one count was recorded for this clone. The chain is built from TRBV5-5 and TRBJ1-3, with D maybe TRBD1 (5 bases). The CDR3 runs 17 residues. The germline gives CDR1 SGHKS, CDR2 YYEKEE (reference sequence). The V end was cut by 1 base, the J end by 0 bases, with 14 bases between. The CDR3 loop reads CASSLFFQGVSGNTIYF. The CDR3 region has the DNA TGTGCCAGCAGCTTGTTTTTCCAGGGCGTCTCTGGAAACACCATATATTTT.

The gene calls are TRBV9 and TRBJ1-1; 8 bases fit TRBD1. Germline CDR1 and CDR2: SGDLS and YYNGEE. The CDR3 is made up of 14 amino acids. Trimming took 5 bases from V and 5 from J; bases not matched to a gene: 8. The CDR3 region is CASSDPGGKTEAFF. The CDR3 bases are TGTGCCAGCAGTGACCCAGGGGGCAAGACTGAAGCTTTCTTT.

CDR3 coding DNA: TGTGCCAGCAGCCTACAGGCTCGCTCCTACAATGAGCAGTTCTTC. Residues: CASSLQARSYNEQFF. J is TRBJ2-1 and V is TRBV7-2, with D possibly matching TRBD1 (5 bases). Germline CDR1 is SGHTA and CDR2 is FQGNSA. V lost 5 bases, J lost 0 bases, and 11 bases lay in between. This CDR3 region has 15 residues.

The J gene is TRBJ1-1, the V gene TRBV19; the match to TRBD1 covers 9 bases. The V gene's germline CDR1 is LNHDA and CDR2 SQIVND (reference sequence). CDR3 length equals 14 residues. Losses at the gene ends were 5 bases for V and 5 bases for J; bases not matched to a gene: 6. The CDR3 spells CASSLGQGWTEAFF. CDR3 DNA sequence: TGTGCCAGTAGTCTGGGACAGGGATGGACTGAAGCTTTCTTT.

There are a few counts of this clone. The J gene is TRBJ2-2, the V gene TRBV6-5, with D possibly TRBD1 on 5 matching bases. The ends were cut back, 6 bases at V and 5 bases at J, with 16 bases in the middle. CDR3 size: 15 residues. The V gene's germline CDR1 is MNHEY and CDR2 SVGAGI. This CDR3 is CASSRAAVITGELFF. DNA for the CDR3: TGTGCCAGCAGCAGGGCGGCGGTGATAACCGGGGAGCTGTTTTTT.